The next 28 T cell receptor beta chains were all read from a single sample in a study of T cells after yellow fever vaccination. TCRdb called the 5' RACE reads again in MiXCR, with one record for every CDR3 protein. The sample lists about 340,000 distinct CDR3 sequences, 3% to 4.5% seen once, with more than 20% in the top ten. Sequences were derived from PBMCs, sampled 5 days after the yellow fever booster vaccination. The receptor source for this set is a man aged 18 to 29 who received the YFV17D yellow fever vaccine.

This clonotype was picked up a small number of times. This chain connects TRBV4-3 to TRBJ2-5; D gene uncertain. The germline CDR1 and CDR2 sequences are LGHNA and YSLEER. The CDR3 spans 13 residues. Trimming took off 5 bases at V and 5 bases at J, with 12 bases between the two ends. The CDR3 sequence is CASSYEAGETQYF. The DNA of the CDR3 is TGCGCCAGCAGCTACGAAGCTGGTGAGACCCAGTACTTC.

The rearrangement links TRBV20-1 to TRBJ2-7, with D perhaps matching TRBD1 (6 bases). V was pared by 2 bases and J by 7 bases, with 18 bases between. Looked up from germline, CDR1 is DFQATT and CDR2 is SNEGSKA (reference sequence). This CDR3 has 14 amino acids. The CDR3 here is CSARTGTARGEQYV. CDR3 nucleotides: TGCAGTGCTAGAACAGGGACCGCTCGGGGAGAGCAGTACGTC.

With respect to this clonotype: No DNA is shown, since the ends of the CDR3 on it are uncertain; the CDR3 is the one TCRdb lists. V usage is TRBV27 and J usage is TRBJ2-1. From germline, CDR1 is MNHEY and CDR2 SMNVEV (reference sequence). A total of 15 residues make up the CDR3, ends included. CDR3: CASSSSLTSYNEQFF.

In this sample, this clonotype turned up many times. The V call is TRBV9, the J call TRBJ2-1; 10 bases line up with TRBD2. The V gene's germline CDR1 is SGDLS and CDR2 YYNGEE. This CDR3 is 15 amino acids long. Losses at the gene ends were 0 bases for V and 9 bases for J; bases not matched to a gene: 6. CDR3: CASSVVASGGREQFF. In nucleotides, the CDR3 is TGTGCCAGCAGCGTAGTAGCTAGCGGGGGACGTGAGCAGTTCTTC.

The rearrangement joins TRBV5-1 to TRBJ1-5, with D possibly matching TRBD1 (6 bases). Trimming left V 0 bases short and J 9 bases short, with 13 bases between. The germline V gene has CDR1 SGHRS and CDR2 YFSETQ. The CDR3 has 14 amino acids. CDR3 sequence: CASSLEGGPWPQHF. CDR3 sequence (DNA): TGCGCCAGCAGCTTGGAGGGGGGGCCGTGGCCCCAGCATTTT.

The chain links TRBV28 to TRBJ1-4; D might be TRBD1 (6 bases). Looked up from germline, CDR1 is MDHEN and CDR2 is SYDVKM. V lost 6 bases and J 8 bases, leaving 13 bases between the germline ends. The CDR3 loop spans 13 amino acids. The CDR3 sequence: CASRGGAGEKLFF. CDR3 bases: TGTGCCAGCAGGGGGGGCGCCGGGGAAAAACTGTTTTTT.

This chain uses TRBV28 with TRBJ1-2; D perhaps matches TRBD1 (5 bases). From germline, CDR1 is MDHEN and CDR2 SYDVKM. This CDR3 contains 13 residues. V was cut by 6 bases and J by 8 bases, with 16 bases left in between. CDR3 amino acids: CASSTLGRTGYTF. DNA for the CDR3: TGTGCCAGCAGCACCCTCGGGAGGACAGGCTACACCTTC.

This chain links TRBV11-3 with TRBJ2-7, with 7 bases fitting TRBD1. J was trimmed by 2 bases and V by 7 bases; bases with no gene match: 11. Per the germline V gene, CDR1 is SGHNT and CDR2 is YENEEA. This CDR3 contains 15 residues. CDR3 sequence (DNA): TGTGCCAGCACCCCTGGCGCAGGGGGAACCTACGAGCAGTACGTC. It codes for CASTPGAGGTYEQYV.

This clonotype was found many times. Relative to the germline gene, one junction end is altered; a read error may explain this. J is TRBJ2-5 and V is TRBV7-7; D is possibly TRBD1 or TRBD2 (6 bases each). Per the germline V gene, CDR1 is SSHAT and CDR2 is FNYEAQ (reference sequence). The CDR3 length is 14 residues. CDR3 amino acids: CASTLGGGQETQYF. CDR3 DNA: TGTGCCAGCACCTTAGGAGGGGGGCAAGAGACCCAGTACTTC.

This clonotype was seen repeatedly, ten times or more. The CDR3 DNA reads as TGTGCCAGCAGTTACGAAAGACGGGGGGCTGAAAACACCATATATTTT. It translates to CASSYERRGAENTIYF. The V and J genes are TRBV6-6 and TRBJ1-3; TRBD1 is a possible D gene (6 bases). V lost 2 bases and J lost 6, with 17 bases in between. The germline V gene has CDR1 MNHNY and CDR2 SVGAGI (reference sequence). This CDR3 comprises 16 residues.

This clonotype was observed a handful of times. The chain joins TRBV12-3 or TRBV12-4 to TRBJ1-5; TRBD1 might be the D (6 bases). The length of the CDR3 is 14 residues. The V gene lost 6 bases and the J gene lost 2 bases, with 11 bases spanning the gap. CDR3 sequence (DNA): TGTGCCAGCAGGACAGGTCGGGGCAATCAGCCCCAGCATTTT. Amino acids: CASRTGRGNQPQHF.

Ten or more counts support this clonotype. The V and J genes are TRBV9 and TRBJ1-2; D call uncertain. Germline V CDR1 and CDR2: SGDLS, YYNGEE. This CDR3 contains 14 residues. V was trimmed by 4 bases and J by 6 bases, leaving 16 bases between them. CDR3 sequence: CASSRDDTRDGYTF. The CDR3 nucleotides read TGTGCCAGCAGCCGAGATGACACGCGGGATGGCTACACCTTC.

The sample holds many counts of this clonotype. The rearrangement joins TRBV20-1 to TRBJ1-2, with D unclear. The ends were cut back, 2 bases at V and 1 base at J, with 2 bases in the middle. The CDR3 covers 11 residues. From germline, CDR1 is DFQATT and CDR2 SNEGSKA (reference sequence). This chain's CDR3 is CSARLNYGYTF. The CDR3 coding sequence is TGCAGTGCTAGACTTAACTATGGCTACACCTTC.

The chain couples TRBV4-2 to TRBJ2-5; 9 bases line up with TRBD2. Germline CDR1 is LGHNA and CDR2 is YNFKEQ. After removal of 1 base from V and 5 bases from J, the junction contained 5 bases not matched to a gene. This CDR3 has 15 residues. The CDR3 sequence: CASSQVAGGPETQYF. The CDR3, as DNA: TGTGCCAGCAGCCAAGTGGCGGGGGGGCCCGAGACCCAGTACTTC.

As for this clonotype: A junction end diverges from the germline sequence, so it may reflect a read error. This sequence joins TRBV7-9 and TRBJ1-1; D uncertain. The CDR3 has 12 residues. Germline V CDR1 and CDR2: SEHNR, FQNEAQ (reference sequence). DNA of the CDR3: TGTGCCAGCAGCTTGTTCCTCACTGTAGCTTTCTTT. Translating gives CASSLFLTVAFF.

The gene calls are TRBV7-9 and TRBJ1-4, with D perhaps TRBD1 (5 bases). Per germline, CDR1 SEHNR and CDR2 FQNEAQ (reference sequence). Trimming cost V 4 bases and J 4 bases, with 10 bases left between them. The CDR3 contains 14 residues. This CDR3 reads CASSSTAHNEKLFF. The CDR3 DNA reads TGTGCCAGCAGCTCGACAGCACATAATGAAAAACTGTTTTTT.

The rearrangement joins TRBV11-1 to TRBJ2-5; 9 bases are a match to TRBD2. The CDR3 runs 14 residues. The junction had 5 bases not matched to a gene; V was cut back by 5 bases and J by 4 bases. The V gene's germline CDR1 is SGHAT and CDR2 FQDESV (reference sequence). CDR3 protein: CASSPGLAPETQYF. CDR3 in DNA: TGTGCCAGCAGCCCGGGACTAGCACCAGAGACCCAGTACTTC.

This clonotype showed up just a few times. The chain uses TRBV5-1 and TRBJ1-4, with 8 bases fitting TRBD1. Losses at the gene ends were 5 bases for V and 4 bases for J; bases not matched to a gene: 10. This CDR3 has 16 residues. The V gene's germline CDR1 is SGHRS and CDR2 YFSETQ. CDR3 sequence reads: CASRDLTGAYNEKLFF. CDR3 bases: TGCGCCAGCAGAGACCTGACAGGGGCGTATAATGAAAAACTGTTTTTT.

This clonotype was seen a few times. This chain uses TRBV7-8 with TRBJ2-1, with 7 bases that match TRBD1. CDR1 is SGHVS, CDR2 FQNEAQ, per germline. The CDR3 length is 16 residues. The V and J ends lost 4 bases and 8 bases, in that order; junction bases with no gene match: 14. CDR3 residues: CASSSRHETGSYEQFF. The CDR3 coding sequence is TGTGCCAGCAGCTCACGGCACGAGACAGGGTCGTATGAGCAGTTCTTC.

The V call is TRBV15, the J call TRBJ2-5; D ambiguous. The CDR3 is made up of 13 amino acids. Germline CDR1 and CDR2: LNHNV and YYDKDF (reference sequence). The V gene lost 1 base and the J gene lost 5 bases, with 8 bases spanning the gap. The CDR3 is CATSRGQRETQYF. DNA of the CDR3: TGTGCCACCAGCAGAGGGCAGAGGGAGACCCAGTACTTC.

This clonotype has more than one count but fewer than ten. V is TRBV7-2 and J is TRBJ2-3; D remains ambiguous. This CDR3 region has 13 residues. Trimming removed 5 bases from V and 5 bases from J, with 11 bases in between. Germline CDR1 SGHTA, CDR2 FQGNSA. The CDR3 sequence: CASSTELGDTQYF. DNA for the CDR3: TGTGCCAGCAGCACCGAGCTGGGAGATACGCAGTATTTT. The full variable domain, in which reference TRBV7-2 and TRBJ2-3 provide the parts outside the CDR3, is GAGVSQSPSNKVTEKGKDVELRCDPISGHTALYWYRQSLGQGLEFLIYFQGNSAPDKSGLPSDRFSAERTGGSVSTLTIQRTQQEDSAVYLCASSTELGDTQYFGPGTRLTVL.

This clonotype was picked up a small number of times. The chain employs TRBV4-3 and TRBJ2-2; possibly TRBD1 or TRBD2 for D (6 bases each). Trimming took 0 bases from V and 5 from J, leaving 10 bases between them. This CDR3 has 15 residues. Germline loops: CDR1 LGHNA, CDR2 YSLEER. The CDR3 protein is CASSQDWGATGELFF. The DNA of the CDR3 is TGCGCCAGCAGCCAAGATTGGGGGGCGACCGGGGAGCTGTTTTTT.

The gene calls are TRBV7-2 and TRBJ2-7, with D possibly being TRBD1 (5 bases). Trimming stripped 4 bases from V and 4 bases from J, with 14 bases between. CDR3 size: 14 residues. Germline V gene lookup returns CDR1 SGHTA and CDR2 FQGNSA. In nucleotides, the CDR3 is TGTGCCAGCAGCTCCTCGACAGCTTATTACGAGCAGTACGTC. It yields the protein CASSSSTAYYEQYV.

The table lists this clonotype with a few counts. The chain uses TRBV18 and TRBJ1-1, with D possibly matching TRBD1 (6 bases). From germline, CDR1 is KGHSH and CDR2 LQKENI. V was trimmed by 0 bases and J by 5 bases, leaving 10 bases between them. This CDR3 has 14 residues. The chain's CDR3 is CASSPPHRVTEAFF. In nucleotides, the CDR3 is TGTGCCAGCTCACCACCCCACAGGGTTACTGAAGCTTTCTTT.

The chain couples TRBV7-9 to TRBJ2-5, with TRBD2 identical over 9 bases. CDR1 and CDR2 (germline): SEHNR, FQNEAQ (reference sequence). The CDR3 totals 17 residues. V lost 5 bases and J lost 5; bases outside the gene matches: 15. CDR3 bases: TGTGCCAGCAGCCATCGGGGTACGGGGACTAGCCGGGAGACCCAGTACTTC. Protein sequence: CASSHRGTGTSRETQYF.

CDR3 nucleotide sequence: TGTGCCAGCAGCGCCCAGCGGGGGGGCGTCGGGGAGCTGTTTTTT. It specifies CASSAQRGGVGELFF. The rearrangement joins TRBV9 to TRBJ2-2; 10 bases agree with TRBD2. The ends lost 3 bases at V and 7 bases at J; junction bases unmatched: 6. The CDR3 length is 15 residues. Germline CDR1 SGDLS, CDR2 YYNGEE.

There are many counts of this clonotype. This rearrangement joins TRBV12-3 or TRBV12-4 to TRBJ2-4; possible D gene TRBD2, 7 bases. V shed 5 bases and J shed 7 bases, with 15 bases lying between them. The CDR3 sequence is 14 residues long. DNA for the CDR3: TGTGCCAGCAGTCCCAAGGGGGGAGGGAACATTCAGTACTTC. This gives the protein CASSPKGGGNIQYF.

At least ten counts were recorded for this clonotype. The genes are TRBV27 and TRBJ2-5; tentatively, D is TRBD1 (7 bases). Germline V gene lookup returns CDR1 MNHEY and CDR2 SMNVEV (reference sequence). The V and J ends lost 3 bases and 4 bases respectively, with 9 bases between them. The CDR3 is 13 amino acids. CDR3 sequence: CASSFQGGETQYF. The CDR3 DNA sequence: TGTGCCAGCAGTTTTCAGGGGGGAGAGACCCAGTACTTC.